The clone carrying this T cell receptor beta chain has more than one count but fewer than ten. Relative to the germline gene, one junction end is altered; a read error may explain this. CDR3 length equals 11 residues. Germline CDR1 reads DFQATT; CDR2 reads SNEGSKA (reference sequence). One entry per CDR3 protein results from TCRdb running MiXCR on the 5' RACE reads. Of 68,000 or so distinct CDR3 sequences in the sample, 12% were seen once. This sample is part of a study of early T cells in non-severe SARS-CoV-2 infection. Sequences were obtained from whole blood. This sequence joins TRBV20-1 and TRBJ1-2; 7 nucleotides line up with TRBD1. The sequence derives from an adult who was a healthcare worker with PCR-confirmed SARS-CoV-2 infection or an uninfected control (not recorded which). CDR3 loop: CSATLQGPPPF. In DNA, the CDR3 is TGCAGTGCTACATTACAGGGGCCTCCCCCCTTC.